These T cell receptor beta chains were read from a single sample in a study of T cell responses to AZD1222 COVID-19 vaccine. Sequenced by immunoSEQ multiplex PCR; TCRdb stores in-frame clones only, minus some. Of more than 110,000 clones in the sample, approximately 90% were seen once. The material sequenced was peripheral blood, taken on day 0 of AZD1222 vaccination. The receptors derive from an adult in good health. Both conserved end residues are part of each CDR3. The order of the fields is clone size, J gene, D gene, V gene, CDR3 length, CDR3 DNA, CDR3 protein. A D gene is named only where the DNA matches it firmly. Part of the rows lack a size; the others show once, few, many or a class for expanded clones.

size: once
J: TRBJ2-2
D: -
V: TRBV19
length: 13
DNA: TGTGCCAGTTACACAGGGCCCACCGGGGAGCTGTTTTTT
CDR3: CASYTGPTGELFF

size: -
J: TRBJ2-3
D: TRBD2
V: TRBV7-9
length: 17
DNA: TGTGCCAGCAGCTTCGGGGCTAGCGGGAGAAAGACAGATACGCAGTATTTT
CDR3: CASSFGASGRKTDTQYF

size: -
J: TRBJ2-3
D: TRBD2
V: TRBV6-5
length: 15
DNA: TGTGCCAGCAGTCTTCGGGAGGGCCCCCCAGATACGCAGTATTTT
CDR3: CASSLREGPPDTQYF

size: -
J: TRBJ2-1
D: TRBD2
V: TRBV5-1
length: 15
DNA: TGCGCCAGCAGGTTTAGCGGGTCCTCCTACAATGAGCAGTTCTTC
CDR3: CASRFSGSSYNEQFF

size: -
J: TRBJ2-7
D: -
V: TRBV27
length: 18
DNA: TGTGCCAGCAGTTTATTAGGTCAGGGAAATATAGTCGGCTACGAGCAGTACTTC
CDR3: CASSLLGQGNIVGYEQYF

size: -
J: TRBJ2-1
D: TRBD2
V: TRBV5-1
length: 15
DNA: TGCGCCAGCAGCTTACGGGAGGCCATGTACAATGAGCAGTTCTTC
CDR3: CASSLREAMYNEQFF

size: -
J: TRBJ2-7
D: -
V: TRBV12-5
length: 14
DNA: TGTGCTAGTGGTTTGGGACAGAGGTCCTACGAGCAGTACTTC
CDR3: CASGLGQRSYEQYF

size: -
J: TRBJ2-1
D: -
V: TRBV7-2
length: 12
DNA: TGTGCCAGCAGCTTAGCTTACAATGAGCAGTTCTTC
CDR3: CASSLAYNEQFF

size: -
J: TRBJ1-1
D: -
V: TRBV4-3
length: 17
DNA: TGCGCCAGCAGCCAAGAGGATGAGGGGCTTATGAACACTGAAGCTTTCTTT
CDR3: CASSQEDEGLMNTEAFF

size: -
J: TRBJ2-2
D: TRBD2
V: TRBV7-8
length: 17
DNA: TGTGCCAGCAGCTCCTCCGGGACTAGCGGGAGAACCGGGGAGCTGTTTTTT
CDR3: CASSSSGTSGRTGELFF

size: -
J: TRBJ2-1
D: -
V: TRBV7-8
length: 13
DNA: TGTGCCAGCAGCTTAGGGTGGGGCCGTGAGCAGTTCTTC
CDR3: CASSLGWGREQFF

size: -
J: TRBJ2-3
D: TRBD2
V: TRBV9
length: 18
DNA: TGTGCCAGCAGCGTAGAGCCTAGCGGGAGGGCTAGCACAGATACGCAGTATTTT
CDR3: CASSVEPSGRASTDTQYF

size: -
J: TRBJ2-2
D: TRBD2
V: TRBV5-1
length: 14
DNA: TGCGCCACTGCGGCGGGAGCAGACTACGGGGAGCTGTTTTTT
CDR3: CATAAGADYGELFF

size: -
J: TRBJ2-1
D: -
V: TRBV12-3/TRBV12-4
length: 13
DNA: TGTGCCAGCAGTTTAGGGGTGGGCAATGAGCAGTTCTTC
CDR3: CASSLGVGNEQFF

size: -
J: TRBJ2-7
D: TRBD2
V: TRBV6-5
length: 12
DNA: TGTGCCAGCAGTTTGACTAGCGACGAGCAGTACTTC
CDR3: CASSLTSDEQYF

size: -
J: TRBJ1-5
D: -
V: TRBV10-1
length: 13
DNA: TGCGCCAGCAGTGCTAGGGGGGATCAGCCCCAGCATTTT
CDR3: CASSARGDQPQHF

size: -
J: TRBJ1-2
D: TRBD1
V: TRBV19
length: 14
DNA: TGTGCCAGTAGTCTACGGGACAGGGGCAATGGCTACACCTTC
CDR3: CASSLRDRGNGYTF

size: -
J: TRBJ1-3
D: -
V: TRBV2
length: 12
DNA: TGTGCCAGCAGTGCAGCTGGAAACACCATATATTTT
CDR3: CASSAAGNTIYF

size: -
J: TRBJ1-2
D: -
V: TRBV29-1
length: 11
DNA: TGCAGCAGCGGGGGTGTCGATGGCTACACCTTC
CDR3: CSSGGVDGYTF

size: -
J: TRBJ1-3
D: -
V: TRBV19
length: 14
DNA: TGTGCCAGTAGTAGGGGAACCACTGGAAACACCATATATTTT
CDR3: CASSRGTTGNTIYF

size: -
J: TRBJ2-7
D: TRBD2
V: TRBV4-1
length: 16
DNA: TGCGCCAGCAGCCCCCTTGTCGGGGGGGAGGGCTACGAGCAGTACTTC
CDR3: CASSPLVGGEGYEQYF

size: -
J: TRBJ1-1
D: -
V: TRBV7-9
length: 15
DNA: TGTGCCAGCAGACCGGGAAGGGGCCTAAACACTGAAGCTTTCTTT
CDR3: CASRPGRGLNTEAFF

size: -
J: TRBJ2-7
D: TRBD1
V: TRBV7-3
length: 14
DNA: TGTGCCAGCAGCAACAGGGGGCTTCTAAGTGAGCAGTACTTC
CDR3: CASSNRGLLSEQYF